This T cell receptor (beta chain) is from a study of blood T cells in healthy people across ages. Whole-study findings and limits: Fewer expanded clones and more diversity marked long-lived versus aged donors.

Germline V lookup: CDR1 DFQATT, CDR2 SNEGSKA (reference sequence). The CDR3 contains 13 residues. V was cut by 1 base and J by 9 bases, with 14 bases left in between. They isolated at least 7 million PBMCs from each sample. Notes on this clonotype: Its antigen is as yet unknown.

With a J-beta primer mix and a sample-barcoded 5' primer, a second PCR ran about 7 to 11 cycles. TCRdb independently ran MiXCR on the 5' RACE reads; one entry per CDR3 protein. The sample lists 1.5 million to 1.8 million distinct CDR3 sequences; about 42% were seen once. This sequence was found in a woman aged 18 to 35 in good health. The sequencing sample was made of blood. V is TRBV20-1 and J is TRBJ2-3, with D perhaps matching TRBD2 (6 bases). The CDR3: CSARAGRGVTQYF. DNA of the CDR3: TGCAGTGCTAGAGCCGGGCGGGGCGTGACGCAGTATTTT.